The clone carrying this T cell receptor (beta chain) showed up just a few times. These data are taken from a study of metastatic and nonmetastatic thyroid tumors. Thyroid surgery had not been preceded by any treatment in any patient. The CDR3 is made up of 14 amino acids. Germline loops: CDR1 MNHNS, CDR2 SASEGT. Trimming pared 7 bases from V and 4 bases from J, leaving 16 bases between. TCRdb reanalyzed the PCR reads via MiXCR. The table includes tens of thousands of clones, about 20% detected once. Sequencing was performed on blood. The J gene is TRBJ1-2, the V gene TRBV6-1; D not resolved. The TCR comes from a female donor with papillary thyroid cancer or a benign thyroid nodule (not recorded which). Some clones in this sample may be carry-over from other donors' samples. The CDR3 here is CASTHEGGGYGYTF. CDR3 nucleotide sequence: TGTGCCAGCACGCACGAGGGAGGTGGCTATGGCTACACCTTC.